This T cell receptor (beta chain) emerged from a study of response to subunit inactivated influenza vaccine. With 3 bases removed from V and 10 bases from J, the gap between germline ends came to 13 bases. This CDR3 is built from 13 residues. TCRdb re-called the RT-PCR reads through MiXCR, storing one row per CDR3 protein. The sample has just under 550,000 distinct CDR3 sequences, roughly 25% seen once. The same sample was also studied in work on T cells expressing NK-cell markers. From that paper: Beta-chain TCR cDNA was generated via 5'RACE template switching with UMIs. Sorted CD3+CD56+NKG2C+, CD3+CD56+NKG2C- and CD3+CD56-NKG2C+ T-cell subsets were beta-chain profiled. Among the experiments, several used an anti-gamma-delta TCR antibody to restrict sorting to alpha-beta TCR T cells.

The sequence was collected from a man in his forties or fifties who received an inactivated influenza vaccine. The sequenced sample was CD4+ T cells sorted from PBMCs, obtained roughly 12 days after vaccination. The gene calls are TRBV12-3 or TRBV12-4 and TRBJ1-5; D gene ambiguous. CDR3 sequence (DNA): TGTGCCAGCAGTTTGATGGAAGGAGGACCCCAGCATTTT. The encoded protein is CASSLMEGGPQHF.